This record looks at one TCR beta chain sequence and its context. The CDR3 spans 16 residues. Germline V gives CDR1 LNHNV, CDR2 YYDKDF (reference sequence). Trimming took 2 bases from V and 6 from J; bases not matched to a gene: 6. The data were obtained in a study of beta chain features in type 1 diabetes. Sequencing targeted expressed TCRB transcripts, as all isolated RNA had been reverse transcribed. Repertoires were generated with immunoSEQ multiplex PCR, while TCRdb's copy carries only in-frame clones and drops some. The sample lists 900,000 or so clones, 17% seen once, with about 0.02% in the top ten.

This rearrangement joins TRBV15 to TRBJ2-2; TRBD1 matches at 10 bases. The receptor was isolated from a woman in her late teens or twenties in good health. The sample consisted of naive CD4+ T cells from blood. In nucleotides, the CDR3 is TGTGCCACCAGCAGACCGGGACAGGGGATCGCCGGGGAGCTGTTTTTT. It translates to CATSRPGQGIAGELFF.